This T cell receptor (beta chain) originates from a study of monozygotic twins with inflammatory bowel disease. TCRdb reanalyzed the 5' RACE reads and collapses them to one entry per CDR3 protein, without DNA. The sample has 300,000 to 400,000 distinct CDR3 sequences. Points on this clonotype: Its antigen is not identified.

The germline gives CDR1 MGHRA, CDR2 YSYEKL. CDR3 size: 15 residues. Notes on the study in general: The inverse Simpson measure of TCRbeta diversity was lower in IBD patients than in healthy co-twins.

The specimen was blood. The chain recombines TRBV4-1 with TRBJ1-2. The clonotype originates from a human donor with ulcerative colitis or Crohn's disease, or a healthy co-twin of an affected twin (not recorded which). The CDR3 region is CASSREGFATYGYTF.